This is a list of T cell receptor beta chains from one sample in a study of cytotoxic CD8 clonotypes in ibrutinib-treated CLL. The method was immunoSEQ multiplex PCR; TCRdb's version includes in-frame clones alone and lacks a portion of them. This sample has about 130,000 clones, with approximately 85% found just once. The input for sequencing was PBMCs, taken after 24 months of ibrutinib treatment. The receptors derive from a human donor with chronic lymphocytic leukemia. Each CDR3 is given with its conserved first and last residue. D genes are given only for firm matches. Clone sizes are given selectively: once, few, many, or a class where the clone is expanded.

j_call v_call clone_size d_call cdr3_aa cdr3_nt
TRBJ1-3 TRBV28 few - CASSLDRNTIYF TGTGCCAGCAGTTTGGATAGAAACACCATATATTTT
TRBJ1-5 TRBV11-3 - - CASRFRQPQHF TGTGCCAGCAGATTCAGGCAGCCCCAGCATTTT
TRBJ2-7 TRBV9 - TRBD2 CASSVVSSGKVYF TGTGCCAGCAGCGTAGTGAGTAGCGGGAAGGTGTACTTC
TRBJ1-5 TRBV5-1 - - CASSWKAGNPGNSNQPQHF TGCGCCAGCAGCTGGAAAGCAGGGAATCCAGGGAATAGCAATCAGCCCCAGCATTTT
TRBJ2-5 TRBV7-6 - - CASTRETGVGETQYF TGTGCCAGCACCAGGGAGACGGGGGTTGGTGAGACCCAGTACTTC
TRBJ2-7 TRBV28 - - CASSLSLYEQYF TGTGCCAGCAGTTTAAGTTTATACGAGCAGTACTTC
TRBJ1-5 TRBV18 - TRBD1 CASSPTGQPNQPQHF TGTGCCAGCTCACCAACGGGACAGCCCAATCAGCCCCAGCATTTT
TRBJ2-3 TRBV11-3 - - CASSSGSSTDTQYF TGTGCCAGCAGTTCTGGGAGTAGCACAGATACGCAGTATTTT
TRBJ2-1 TRBV10-3 - TRBD2 CAIATVAGSYNEQFF TGTGCCATAGCTACGGTAGCGGGGTCCTACAATGAGCAGTTCTTC
TRBJ1-5 TRBV10-3 - TRBD1 CAIRREGTGNQPQHF TGTGCCATCAGGAGGGAAGGGACAGGCAATCAGCCCCAGCATTTT
TRBJ1-4 TRBV5-4 - - CASSFRPLDEKLFF TGTGCCAGCAGCTTTAGACCTCTGGATGAAAAACTGTTTTTT
TRBJ2-1 TRBV5-1 - TRBD2 CASSPGTSNANEQFF TGCGCCAGCAGCCCCGGGACTAGCAACGCCAATGAGCAGTTCTTC
TRBJ2-7 TRBV18 - TRBD1 CASSRTGYEQYF TGTGCCAGCTCCCGGACAGGGTACGAGCAGTACTTC
TRBJ2-7 TRBV18 - TRBD1 CASSPSGNSGGTGAYEQYF TGTGCCAGCTCACCATCAGGGAATAGTGGTGGGACAGGGGCCTACGAGCAGTACTTC
TRBJ2-3 TRBV6-5 - TRBD1 CASRGRDSPGDTQYF TGTGCCAGCAGAGGAAGGGACAGCCCAGGAGATACGCAGTATTTT
TRBJ2-6 TRBV7-2 - - CASSLIWGPFSGANVLTF TGTGCCAGCAGCTTAATCTGGGGTCCGTTCTCTGGGGCCAACGTCCTGACTTTC
TRBJ2-1 TRBV5-6 - - CASSFRQGSYNEQFF TGTGCCAGCAGCTTTCGTCAAGGCTCCTACAATGAGCAGTTCTTC
TRBJ2-7 TRBV6-7 - - CASSFGPRYEQYF TGTGCCAGCAGTTTTGGACCAAGATACGAGCAGTACTTC
TRBJ2-5 TRBV19 - - CASSTGAAQYF TGTGCCAGTAGTACAGGGGCGGCCCAGTACTTC
TRBJ2-3 TRBV6-4 - TRBD2 CASSAQAGGSDTQYF TGTGCCAGCAGTGCCCAAGCGGGAGGATCAGATACGCAGTATTTT
TRBJ1-1 TRBV4-3 - - CASSQQGRRNTEAFF TGCGCCAGCAGCCAGCAGGGACGGAGGAACACTGAAGCTTTCTTT
TRBJ1-4 TRBV27 - - CASSLTRDSTNEKLFF TGTGCCAGCAGTTTAACCAGGGACTCAACTAATGAAAAACTGTTTTTT
TRBJ2-6 TRBV9 - - CASSLTDASGANVLTF TGTGCCAGCAGCTTAACGGACGCGTCTGGGGCCAACGTCCTGACTTTC
TRBJ1-1 TRBV7-2 once - CASSSQGGGTEAFF TGTGCCAGCAGCTCACAGGGTGGGGGGACTGAAGCTTTCTTT
TRBJ1-2 TRBV5-1 few - CASSLEGNYGYTF TGCGCCAGCAGCTTGGAGGGGAACTATGGCTACACCTTC
TRBJ2-1 TRBV18 - TRBD2 CASSPITSGGNEQFF TGTGCCAGCTCACCGATTACTAGCGGAGGCAATGAGCAGTTCTTC
TRBJ2-1 TRBV5-6 - TRBD2 CASSFWGLGPTDEQFF TGTGCCAGCAGCTTCTGGGGACTAGGCCCTACGGATGAGCAGTTCTTC
TRBJ1-1 TRBV2 - - CASRGDSGTEAFF TGTGCCAGCAGGGGGGATTCGGGCACTGAAGCTTTCTTT
TRBJ2-3 TRBV19 - TRBD1 CASHRGDTQYF TGTGCCAGTCACAGGGGGGATACGCAGTATTTT
TRBJ2-2 TRBV5-1 - - CASSLNTGELFF TGCGCCAGCAGCCTAAACACCGGGGAGCTGTTTTTT
TRBJ2-7 TRBV9 few TRBD1 CASSVGGTGSAYEQYF TGTGCCAGCAGCGTAGGAGGGACAGGGAGCGCCTACGAGCAGTACTTC
TRBJ2-5 TRBV4-1 - - CASSQGPGTQYF TGCGCCAGCAGCCAAGGCCCAGGGACCCAGTACTTC
TRBJ2-7 TRBV6-5 - TRBD2 CASSHPSGSSYEQYF TGTGCCAGCAGTCATCCTAGCGGGAGCTCCTACGAGCAGTACTTC
TRBJ2-7 TRBV29-1 - - CSGSGPGVHEQYF TGCAGCGGTTCGGGTCCAGGGGTGCACGAGCAGTACTTC
TRBJ1-3 TRBV30 - - CAWSVPGDPTGNTIYF TGTGCCTGGAGTGTACCCGGAGACCCTACTGGAAACACCATATATTTT
TRBJ1-1 TRBV5-1 - - CASHPRSQSYTEAFF TGCGCCAGTCACCCCCGTTCACAGTCTTACACTGAAGCTTTCTTT
TRBJ2-3 TRBV6-4 - - CASSEGVADTQYF TGTGCCAGCAGTGAGGGGGTGGCAGATACGCAGTATTTT
TRBJ2-7 TRBV9 - TRBD2 CASSGGTSDFLEQYF TGTGCCAGCAGCGGGGGGACTAGCGATTTCTTGGAGCAGTACTTC
TRBJ2-1 TRBV5-6 few TRBD1 CASRRGQGIGEQFF TGTGCCAGCAGGAGAGGACAGGGCATTGGTGAGCAGTTCTTC
TRBJ1-5 TRBV2 - - CASTPTEGRNQPQHF TGTGCCAGCACGCCGACGGAGGGACGCAATCAGCCCCAGCATTTT
TRBJ1-1 TRBV27 - TRBD1 CASRQQDRGLNTEAFF TGTGCCAGCCGACAACAGGACAGGGGGCTTAACACTGAAGCTTTCTTT
TRBJ2-7 TRBV10-3 - TRBD1 CAISGSAPGQGAQEQYF TGTGCCATCAGTGGGAGCGCCCCGGGACAGGGGGCTCAAGAGCAGTACTTC
TRBJ1-4 TRBV5-1 - TRBD1 CASSATGGDGEKLFF TGCGCCAGCAGCGCTACAGGGGGGGACGGTGAAAAACTGTTTTTT
TRBJ2-3 TRBV18 - TRBD1 CANTLTGGYTDTQYF TGTGCCAACACTCTAACAGGGGGTTACACAGATACGCAGTATTTT
TRBJ2-6 TRBV28 - - CASRSRVNAGANVLTF TGTGCCAGCAGGTCCAGGGTGAACGCTGGGGCCAACGTCCTGACTTTC
TRBJ2-7 TRBV7-9 - - CASSSPPRGSSYEQYF TGTGCCAGCAGCTCCCCCCCCAGGGGCAGCTCCTACGAGCAGTACTTC
TRBJ2-7 TRBV5-1 - - CASSPQGSSYEQYF TGCGCCAGCAGCCCACAGGGCAGCTCCTACGAGCAGTACTTC
TRBJ2-3 TRBV27 - - CASSLKGRLGTDTQYF TGTGCCAGCAGTTTAAAAGGGCGGTTGGGCACAGATACGCAGTATTTT
TRBJ2-7 TRBV28 - - CASHDPSGLAPRQYF TGTGCCAGCCACGATCCCAGTGGACTTGCACCGCGGCAGTACTTC
TRBJ1-5 TRBV28 - - CASRTGYAQPQHF TGTGCCAGCAGAACAGGGTACGCTCAGCCCCAGCATTTT
TRBJ2-3 TRBV27 - - CASSLYDTQYF TGTGCCAGCAGTTTATACGATACGCAGTATTTT
TRBJ2-1 TRBV19 - TRBD2 CASSIAGGRWDEQFF TGTGCCAGTAGTATAGCGGGCGGGAGGTGGGATGAGCAGTTCTTC
TRBJ2-5 TRBV5-1 - - CASIVGSGSPIQETQYF TGCGCCAGCATCGTCGGGTCGGGGTCGCCGATCCAAGAGACCCAGTACTTC
TRBJ1-4 TRBV18 once TRBD1 CASSPDRGGEKLFF TGTGCCAGCTCACCCGACAGGGGGGGTGAAAAACTGTTTTTT
TRBJ1-3 TRBV28 - - CASSLVGATGNTIYF TGTGCCAGCAGTTTAGTAGGGGCGACTGGAAACACCATATATTTT
TRBJ1-1 TRBV6-6 - TRBD1 CASSLPETGKAFF TGTGCCAGCAGTTTGCCGGAGACAGGGAAAGCTTTCTTT
TRBJ1-1 TRBV7-2 - - CASSLVGSMNTEAFF TGTGCCAGCAGCTTAGTTGGGTCAATGAACACTGAAGCTTTCTTT